This T cell receptor (beta chain) was documented in a study of blood T cell repertoires in COVID-19. Study in general: Sources were T cells, B-cell-depleted T cells, or PBMCs; the material itself was cDNA or gDNA.

The junction had 2 bases not matched to a gene; V was cut back by 0 bases and J by 4 bases. Germline V gene sequence: CDR1 LGHDT, CDR2 YNNKEL (reference sequence). The CDR3 runs 15 residues. Seattle patient enrollment occurred during active infection, with longitudinal follow-up thereafter. How the authors handled the data: Amplifying reference gene primers gave estimates of nucleated cell counts. Clones were read by immunoSEQ multiplex PCR, and TCRdb kept only the in-frame ones, dropping some. Clone size and V and J calls were adopted from that table, with D and trimming inferred from the DNA. Of 150,000 to 200,000 clones in the sample, roughly 84% were seen once.

Sample: peripheral blood. The TCR sequence derives from a man older than 75 with COVID-19, enrolled during active disease. This chain links TRBV3-1 (or the pseudogene TRBV3-2) with TRBJ2-2; 7 nucleotides align to TRBD1. The CDR3 sequence is CASSQDRGITGELFF. DNA of the CDR3: TGTGCCAGCAGCCAAGACAGGGGGATCACCGGGGAGCTGTTTTTT.